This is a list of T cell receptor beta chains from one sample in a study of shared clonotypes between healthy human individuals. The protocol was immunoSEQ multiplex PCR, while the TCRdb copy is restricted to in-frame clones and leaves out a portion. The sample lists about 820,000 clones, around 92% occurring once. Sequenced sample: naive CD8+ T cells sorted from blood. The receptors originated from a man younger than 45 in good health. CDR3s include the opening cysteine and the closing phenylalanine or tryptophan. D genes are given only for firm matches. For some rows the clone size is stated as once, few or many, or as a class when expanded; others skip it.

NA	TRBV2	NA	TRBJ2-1	CARSLVNEQFF	TGTGCCAGATCCCTAGTAAATGAGCAGTTCTTC
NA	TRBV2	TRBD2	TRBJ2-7	CATTSGRLSFEQYF	TGTGCTACGACTAGCGGGAGACTGTCGTTTGAGCAGTACTTC
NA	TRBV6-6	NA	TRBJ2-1	CASSYGSGAIDEQFF	TGTGCCAGCAGTTACGGGTCGGGAGCGATCGATGAGCAGTTCTTC
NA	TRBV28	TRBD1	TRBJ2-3	CASSFLTGSDTQYF	TGTGCCAGCAGTTTCCTGACAGGGTCAGATACGCAGTATTTT
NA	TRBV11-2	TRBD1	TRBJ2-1	CASSSFTGDALYEQFF	TGTGCCAGCAGCTCGTTTACAGGGGACGCCCTATACGAGCAGTTCTTC
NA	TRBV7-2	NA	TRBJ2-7	CASSTPMELLTYEQYF	TGTGCCAGCAGCACTCCGATGGAACTCCTGACCTACGAGCAGTACTTC
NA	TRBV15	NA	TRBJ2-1	CATSPSGSNWYNEQFF	TGTGCCACCAGCCCATCCGGGAGTAACTGGTACAATGAGCAGTTCTTC
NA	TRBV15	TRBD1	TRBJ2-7	CATREGQYYEQYF	TGTGCCACAAGAGAGGGACAGTACTACGAGCAGTACTTC
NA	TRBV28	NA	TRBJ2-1	CASSDYHEQFF	TGTGCCAGCAGTGACTACCATGAGCAGTTCTTC
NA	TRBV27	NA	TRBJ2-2	CASSSTLRENTGELFF	TGTGCCAGCAGTTCAACCCTAAGGGAAAACACCGGGGAGCTGTTTTTT
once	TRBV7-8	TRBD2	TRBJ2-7	CASSLPAGTSVYEQYF	TGTGCCAGCAGCTTACCCGCTGGGACTAGCGTCTACGAGCAGTACTTC
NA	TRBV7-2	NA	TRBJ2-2	CASSFWGAGTGELFF	TGTGCCAGCAGCTTTTGGGGGGCCGGCACCGGGGAGCTGTTTTTT
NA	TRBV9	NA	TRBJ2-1	CASSATNGYSDNEQFF	TGTGCCAGCAGCGCAACTAACGGGTATTCCGACAATGAGCAGTTCTTC
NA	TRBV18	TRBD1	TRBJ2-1	CASSPLWTGERNEQFF	TGTGCCAGCTCACCACTATGGACAGGGGAAAGGAATGAGCAGTTCTTC
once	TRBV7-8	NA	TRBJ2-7	CASSLAALPGPIGQPGYEQYF	TGTGCCAGCAGCTTAGCAGCCCTACCGGGCCCTATCGGCCAACCCGGCTACGAGCAGTACTTC
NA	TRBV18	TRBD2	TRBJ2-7	CASSSTSGSSEQYF	TGTGCCAGCTCATCGACTAGCGGGAGTTCCGAGCAGTACTTC
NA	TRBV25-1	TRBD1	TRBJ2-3	CASGDRGSTDTQYF	TGTGCCAGCGGCGACAGGGGTAGCACAGATACGCAGTATTTT
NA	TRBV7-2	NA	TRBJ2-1	CASSLGGPSSYNEQFF	TGTGCCAGCAGCTTAGGAGGGCCAAGCTCCTACAATGAGCAGTTCTTC
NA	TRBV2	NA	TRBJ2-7	CASSESGQGSYEQYF	TGTGCCAGCAGTGAGTCGGGGCAGGGGTCCTACGAGCAGTACTTC
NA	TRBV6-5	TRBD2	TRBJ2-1	CASFQRGSYNEQFF	TGTGCCAGCTTCCAGCGGGGCTCCTACAATGAGCAGTTCTTC
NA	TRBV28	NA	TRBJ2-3	CASTRGPKKDTQYF	TGTGCCAGCACTCGGGGGCCCAAAAAGGATACGCAGTATTTT
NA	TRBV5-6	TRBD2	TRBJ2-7	CASSLIAGGSYEQYF	TGTGCCAGCAGCTTGATAGCGGGAGGTTCGTACGAGCAGTACTTC
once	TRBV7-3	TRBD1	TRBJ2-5	CASSLSGGASETQYF	TGTGCCAGCAGCTTATCAGGGGGCGCGTCAGAGACCCAGTACTTC
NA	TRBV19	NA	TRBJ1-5	CAAGGNQPQHF	TGTGCCGCGGGAGGCAATCAGCCCCAGCATTTT
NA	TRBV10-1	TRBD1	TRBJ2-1	CASNKTGGPSYNEQFF	TGCGCCAGCAATAAGACAGGGGGCCCCTCCTACAATGAGCAGTTCTTC
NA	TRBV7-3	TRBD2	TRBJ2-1	CASSLKVAGAHNEQFF	TGTGCCAGCAGCTTAAAGGTAGCGGGAGCCCACAATGAGCAGTTCTTC
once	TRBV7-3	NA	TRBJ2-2	CASSLSGGSNTGELFF	TGTGCCAGCAGCTTAAGTGGGGGCTCGAACACCGGGGAGCTGTTTTTT
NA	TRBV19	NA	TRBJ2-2	CATTDPRWNTGELFF	TGTGCCACCACCGACCCCAGGTGGAACACCGGGGAGCTGTTTTTT
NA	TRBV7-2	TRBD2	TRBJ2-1	CASSSGTSGLWDEQFF	TGTGCCAGCAGCTCAGGGACTAGCGGGCTCTGGGATGAGCAGTTCTTC
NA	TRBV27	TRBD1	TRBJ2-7	CASSLAQDRVGEQYF	TGTGCCAGCAGCCTAGCTCAGGACAGGGTGGGAGAGCAGTACTTC
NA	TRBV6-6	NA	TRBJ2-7	CASMDPRSDEQYF	TGTGCCAGCATGGATCCTAGATCAGACGAGCAGTACTTC
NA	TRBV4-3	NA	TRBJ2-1	CASSPAGFHEQFF	TGCGCCAGCAGCCCGGCGGGGTTCCATGAGCAGTTCTTC
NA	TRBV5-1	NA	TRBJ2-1	CASSLESVGYNEQFF	TGCGCCAGCAGCTTGGAGTCTGTTGGGTACAATGAGCAGTTCTTC
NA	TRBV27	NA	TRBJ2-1	CASSSGQLNEQFF	TGTGCCAGCAGTTCCGGACAACTCAATGAGCAGTTCTTC
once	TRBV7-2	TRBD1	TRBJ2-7	CASSFRTGALHEQYF	TGTGCCAGCAGCTTCCGGACAGGGGCACTGCACGAGCAGTACTTC
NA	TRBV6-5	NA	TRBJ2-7	CASSNSVSSYEQYF	TGTGCCAGCAGTAACTCAGTAAGCTCCTACGAGCAGTACTTC
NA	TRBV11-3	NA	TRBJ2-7	CASSFPQDLFYEQYF	TGTGCCAGCAGCTTCCCACAGGATCTCTTCTACGAGCAGTACTTC